Below, 10 T cell receptor beta chains from the same sample are listed, as sequenced in a study of shared clonotypes between healthy human individuals. Assay: immunoSEQ multiplex PCR; the TCRdb copy retains only in-frame clones and omits some. This sample has about 340,000 clones, with around 70% found just once. Sequenced material: memory CD4+ T cells sorted from blood. Subset noted: CD45RA-negative fraction. The origin of the receptors is a man aged 25-45 years in good health.

This chain connects TRBV11-2 to TRBJ2-1; maybe TRBD1 (6 bases). The CDR3 runs to 15 residues. Between the trimmed V and J ends, which lost 1 base and 4 bases, there was a span of 11 bases. Looked up from germline, CDR1 is SGHAT and CDR2 is FQNNGV. The CDR3, as DNA: TGTGCCAGCAGCTTAGCGCCGGACAGATACAATGAGCAGTTCTTC. Translating gives CASSLAPDRYNEQFF. The variable domain in full, with the rest retrieved from reference TRBV11-2 and TRBJ2-1, is EAGVAQSPRYKIIEKRQSVAFWCNPISGHATLYWYQQILGQGPKLLIQFQNNGVVDDSQLPKDRFSAERLKGVDSTLKIQPAKLEDSAVYLCASSLAPDRYNEQFFGPGTRLTVL.

The chain uses TRBV30 and TRBJ1-1; no firm D call. From germline, CDR1 is GTSNPN and CDR2 SVGIG (reference sequence). The V and J ends lost 2 bases and 1 base respectively, with 11 bases between them. The CDR3 is 14 amino acids. Here the CDR3 reads CAWSPDGTNTEAFF. The DNA for the CDR3 is TGTGCCTGGAGTCCCGACGGAACGAACACTGAAGCTTTCTTT.

The chain uses TRBV11-3 and TRBJ2-2; D gene uncertain. The CDR3 loop spans 13 amino acids. CDR1 is SGHNT and CDR2 is YENEEA in the germline V gene. V dropped 1 base and J dropped 7 bases, with 7 bases sitting between them. Written as DNA, the CDR3 is TGTGCCAGCAGCTTAGTTCGGAGCGGGGAGCTGTTTTTT. Protein: CASSLVRSGELFF.

This clone showed up just once. This chain uses TRBV5-4 with TRBJ2-3; D gene unclear. Germline V gene sequence: CDR1 SGHNT, CDR2 YYREEE (reference sequence). The V gene lost 1 base and the J gene lost 3 bases, with 6 bases spanning the gap. This CDR3 contains 13 residues. CDR3 amino acids: CASSLTPTDTQYF. In nucleotides, the CDR3 is TGTGCCAGCAGCTTGACACCAACAGATACGCAGTATTTT. The entire variable domain, with the rest obtained from reference TRBV5-4 and TRBJ2-3, is as follows: ETGVTQSPTHLIKTRGQQVTLRCSSQSGHNTVSWYQQALGQGPQFIFQYYREEENGRGNFPPRFSGLQFPNYSSELNVNALELDDSALYLCASSLTPTDTQYFGPGTRLTVL.

This sequence joins TRBV5-1 and TRBJ1-3, with 9 nucleotides matching TRBD1. Germline assignment: CDR1 SGHRS and CDR2 YFSETQ. Trimming cost V 3 bases and J 3 bases; bases outside gene matches: 1. The CDR3 has 14 amino acids. Written as DNA, the CDR3 is TGCGCCAGCAGCTGGACAGGGGATGGAAACACCATATATTTT. This gives the protein CASSWTGDGNTIYF.

V is TRBV28 and J is TRBJ2-7; 10 nucleotides match TRBD1. The germline CDR1 and CDR2 sequences are MDHEN and SYDVKM. The CDR3 is 19 amino acids. V was clipped by 5 bases and J by 2 bases; unmatched bases: 18. The CDR3 bases are TGTGCCAGCAGTCCTCGAGGACAGGGGGGGTTAGGGCCTGCCTACGAGCAGTACTTC. Its protein is CASSPRGQGGLGPAYEQYF. Full variable domain (missing parts from reference TRBV28 and TRBJ2-7): DVKVTQSSRYLVKRTGEKVFLECVQDMDHENMFWYRQDPGLGLRLIYFSYDVKMKEKGDIPEGYSVSREKKERFSLILESASTNQTSMYLCASSPRGQGGLGPAYEQYFGPGTRLTVT.

The chain recombines TRBV6-1 with TRBJ1-4; D ambiguous. Germline V CDR1 and CDR2: MNHNS, SASEGT. CDR3 length: 13 amino acids. V lost 7 bases, J lost 1 base, and 7 bases lay in between. DNA for the CDR3: TGTGCCAGCACGGACGGAACTAATGAAAAACTGTTTTTT. This gives the protein CASTDGTNEKLFF.

The CDR3 spells CASSGVTGNEKLFF. CDR3 coding DNA: TGTGCCAGCAGTGGCGTGACAGGAAATGAAAAACTGTTTTTT. The chain couples TRBV25-1 to TRBJ1-4; maybe TRBD1 (6 bases). V was trimmed by 4 bases and J by 5 bases, leaving 11 bases between them. Germline values: CDR1 MGHDK, CDR2 SYGVNS. The length of the CDR3 is 14 residues. The full variable domain, in which reference TRBV25-1 and TRBJ1-4 provide the parts outside the CDR3, is EADIYQTPRYLVIGTGKKITLECSQTMGHDKMYWYQQDPGMELHLIHYSYGVNSTEKGDLSSESTVSRIRTEHFPLTLESARPSHTSQYLCASSGVTGNEKLFFGSGTQLSVL.

This clone was observed a single time. The V and J genes are TRBV5-1 and TRBJ2-3, with 10 bases aligning to TRBD2. V shed 2 bases and J 0 bases; nucleotides not matched to a gene: 3. From germline, CDR1 is SGHRS and CDR2 YFSETQ. This CDR3 is 16 amino acids long. The CDR3 here is CASSFGTSESTDTQYF. CDR3 coding DNA: TGCGCCAGCAGCTTTGGGACTAGCGAGAGCACAGATACGCAGTATTTT.

The chain carries TRBV6-5 and TRBJ2-1; 10 nucleotides line up with TRBD2. V shed 5 bases and J 4 bases; nucleotides not matched to a gene: 5. This CDR3 region has 15 residues. From germline, CDR1 is MNHEY and CDR2 SVGAGI. DNA of the CDR3: TGTGCCAGCAGTCGGACTAGCGGCAATTACAATGAGCAGTTCTTC. Residues: CASSRTSGNYNEQFF.